The clone carrying this TCR beta chain occurred a few times. The entry originates in a study of blood T cells in healthy people across ages. From germline, CDR1 is DFQATT and CDR2 SNEGSKA (reference sequence). The length of the CDR3 is 15 residues. V lost 1 base and J 0 bases, leaving 12 bases between the germline ends. A second PCR, run for about 6 to 11 cycles, used a sample-barcoded 5' primer plus a J-beta primer mix. Via MiXCR, TCRdb re-called the 5' RACE reads, giving one row per CDR3 protein. In the table there are roughly 700,000 distinct CDR3 sequences, 20% to 25% of which are singletons. These data are also associated with another study on T cells of mothers and their children. That source reports: Six or seven children, together with their three healthy Caucasian mothers, made up the donors. In unrelated and related pairs, TCR recombination output is shaped in a similar way by thymic selection. Researchers found no T cell clones that were persistent and microchimeric.

This TCR was sampled from a boy between 10 and 17 years old in good health. Specimen: blood. The rearrangement joins TRBV20-1 to TRBJ2-5; D may be TRBD2 (5 bases). CDR3 DNA: TGCAGTGCTAGAGCCTTATCGGGGAACCAAGAGACCCAGTACTTC. This gives the protein CSARALSGNQETQYF.